The clone carrying this TCR beta chain was seen repeatedly, ten times or more. One entry per CDR3 protein results from TCRdb running MiXCR on the 5' RACE reads. The table shows roughly 65,000 distinct CDR3 sequences, with approximately 5.9% occurring only once. The V end was cut by 5 bases, the J end by 6 bases, with 12 bases between. Germline V gene sequence: CDR1 SEHNR, CDR2 FQNEAQ (reference sequence). This CDR3 contains 13 residues. This specimen belongs to a study of T cells after yellow fever vaccination. The sample consisted of CD4+ T cells sorted from PBMCs, taken around 16 days after the first yellow fever vaccination. The sequence came from a man between 18 and 35 years old who received the YFV17D yellow fever vaccine. The chain employs TRBV7-9 and TRBJ2-3; D unresolved. CDR3 loop: CASSPFYPDTQYF. CDR3 coding DNA: TGTGCCAGCAGCCCATTTTACCCCGATACGCAGTATTTT.